The 17 T cell receptor beta chains presented below share a single source sample, sequenced in a study of blood T cells in healthy people across ages. Primers used in a second PCR of about 6 to 11 cycles were a sample-barcoded 5' primer and a J-beta primer mix. TCRdb used MiXCR to reprocess the 5' RACE reads, holding one entry per CDR3 protein. The table shows around 1.7 million distinct CDR3 sequences, with under 30% occurring only once. Sequencing used blood. The receptor set was obtained from a woman aged 25 to 39 in good health.

The CDR3 DNA follows: TGCAGCGTTGAGCGGCGGCTAGTATACAATGAGCAGTACTTC. Encoded protein: CSVERRLVYNEQYF. V is TRBV29-1 and J is TRBJ2-7; D gene unclear. V was shortened by 3 bases and J by 7 bases, with 19 bases between the two germline ends. Germline CDR1 is SQVTM and CDR2 is ANQGSEA. This CDR3 has 14 amino acids.

This clonotype was detected only a few times. Mismatch with germline at one junction end may stem from a read error. The chain employs TRBV20-1 and TRBJ1-4; maybe TRBD1 (5 bases). Germline V gives CDR1 DFQATT, CDR2 SNEGSKA (reference sequence). This CDR3 spans 15 amino acids. CDR3: CSARGRVGESEELFF. The CDR3 DNA sequence: TGCAGTGCTAGAGGGAGGGTGGGGGAGTCTGAAGAACTGTTTTTT.

This clonotype was found a few times. The rearrangement uses TRBV12-3 or TRBV12-4 and TRBJ2-3, with a tentative D call TRBD2 (6 bases). Trimming left V 5 bases short and J 1 base short, with 13 bases between. The length of the CDR3 is 15 residues. As DNA, the CDR3 is TGTGCCAGCAGTCCCGGAGGGATGGGCACAGATACGCAGTATTTT. Translating it yields CASSPGGMGTDTQYF.

The chain links TRBV10-3 to TRBJ1-4, with TRBD1 matching over 10 bases. The CDR3 has 13 amino acids. Trimming cost V 6 bases and J 8 bases; bases outside gene matches: 3. Per the germline V gene, CDR1 is ENHRY and CDR2 is SYGVKD. The DNA of the CDR3 is TGTGCCATCAGGGACAGGGGGAGAGAAAAACTGTTTTTT. Protein product: CAIRDRGREKLFF.

Only a few counts were recorded for this clonotype. This chain joins TRBV3-1 and TRBJ2-1; D not certain. The V and J ends lost 0 bases and 6 bases respectively, with 15 bases between them. The CDR3 contains 16 residues. Germline V gene data show CDR1 as LGHDT and CDR2 as YNNKEL (reference sequence). CDR3 in amino acids: CASSQDWASGGNEQFF. In DNA form, the CDR3 reads TGTGCCAGCAGCCAAGATTGGGCTAGTGGTGGCAATGAGCAGTTCTTC.

The rearrangement joins TRBV27 to TRBJ1-1, with 9 nucleotides matching TRBD1. The germline V gene encodes CDR1 MNHEY and CDR2 SMNVEV (reference sequence). The CDR3 sequence is 13 residues long. After removal of 10 bases from V and 5 bases from J, the junction contained 8 bases not matched to a gene. The DNA for the CDR3 is TGTGCCACGGCACAGGGGGCCGTGACTGAAGCTTTCTTT. It specifies CATAQGAVTEAFF.

Turning to this clonotype: One junction end disagrees with the germline gene, perhaps due to a read error. The chain uses TRBV7-2 and TRBJ2-3; 7 bases are shared with TRBD2. Germline lookup yields CDR1 SGHTA and CDR2 FQGNSA. The CDR3 sequence is 15 residues long. CDR3 residues: CASSLTGEGADAQYF. The CDR3 DNA is TGTGCCAGCAGCTTAACGGGGGAGGGTGCAGATGCGCAGTATTTT.

As to this clonotype: Just one base apart from a much larger clone, this may be a read error. The V call is TRBV7-2, the J call TRBJ2-5, with 11 bases identical to TRBD2. The CDR3 consists of 18 residues. Unmatched junction bases numbered 19, after V lost 2 bases and J lost 11 bases. In germline, CDR1 is SGHTA, CDR2 FQGNSA. The CDR3 DNA follows: TGTGCCAGCAGCTTAACTAGCGGGGGCCGAAGTTTCGGCAATGAGCAGTACTTC. Translated, it gives CASSLTSGGRSFGNEQYF.

The V call is TRBV7-9, the J call TRBJ2-3; the D call may be TRBD1 or TRBD2 (5 bases each). The length of the CDR3 is 15 residues. Germline-derived CDR1 and CDR2 are SEHNR and FQNEAQ (reference sequence). V lost 3 bases, J lost 5 bases, and 15 bases lay in between. Written as DNA, the CDR3 is TGTGCCAGCAGCTTCGCGGCGATGGGGGAAGATACGCAGTATTTT. This encodes CASSFAAMGEDTQYF.

The gene calls are TRBV12-3 or TRBV12-4 and TRBJ1-1; D is unclear. Trimming removed 10 bases from V and 7 bases from J, with 16 bases in between. The CDR3 runs to 12 residues. Here the CDR3 reads CATGVVLIEAFF. DNA of the CDR3: TGTGCCACGGGTGTCGTACTGATTGAAGCTTTCTTT.

Comments on this clonotype: A much larger clone differs from this one at a single base, so this may be a read error. This sequence joins TRBV12-3 or TRBV12-4 and TRBJ2-1; D ambiguous. The CDR3 loop spans 15 amino acids. The CDR3 sequence: CVSSSIYSSYNEQFF. DNA of the CDR3: TGTGTCAGCAGCTCGATCTATAGCTCCTACAATGAGCAGTTCTTC.

This clonotype occurred many times. This sequence joins TRBV6-5 and TRBJ2-1; D is uncertain. The CDR3 sequence is 13 residues long. V gave up 0 bases and J gave up 9 bases, with 9 bases separating them. CDR1 is MNHEY and CDR2 is SVGAGI in the germline V gene. CDR3 sequence: CASSYSIGSEQFF. The CDR3, as DNA: TGTGCCAGCAGTTACTCGATTGGCAGTGAGCAGTTCTTC.

This sequence joins TRBV20-1 and TRBJ1-2; D unclear. This CDR3 comprises 10 residues. Trimming took 6 bases from V and 4 from J, leaving 6 bases between them. Germline CDR1 and CDR2: DFQATT and SNEGSKA (reference sequence). The CDR3 loop is CSAAPYGYTF. The CDR3 region has the DNA TGCAGTGCCGCACCCTATGGCTACACCTTC.

The table lists this clonotype with a few counts. The rearrangement links TRBV10-3 to TRBJ2-3; maybe TRBD1 (6 bases). The CDR3 totals 16 residues. V lost 8 bases to trimming and J lost 5 bases, with 23 bases between them. Germline-derived CDR1 and CDR2 are ENHRY and SYGVKD. CDR3 sequence: CAIGPSGTSPQDTQYF. In nucleotides, the CDR3 is TGTGCCATCGGACCCTCGGGGACAAGCCCCCAAGATACGCAGTATTTT.

Concerning this clonotype itself: This may be a read error, as it is one base from a much larger clone. V gene TRBV12-3 or TRBV12-4 combines with J gene TRBJ2-1; D uncertain. This CDR3 spans 14 amino acids. The germline V and J ends were trimmed by 0 bases and 10 bases, with 13 bases remaining between them. This CDR3 is CASSLAGIAYEQFF. The CDR3 DNA is TGTGCCAGCAGTTTAGCTGGGATAGCCTACGAGCAGTTCTTC.

This clonotype has more than one count but fewer than ten. V is TRBV20-1 and J is TRBJ2-1, with 12 bases matching TRBD2. Germline V gene data show CDR1 as DFQATT and CDR2 as SNEGSKA (reference sequence). Germline trimming cut 6 bases from V and 0 bases from J; bases unmatched to any gene: 12. This CDR3 has 18 residues. The CDR3: CSALPGLAGGSSYNEQFF. Written as DNA, the CDR3 is TGCAGTGCCCTCCCGGGGCTAGCGGGGGGGAGCTCCTACAATGAGCAGTTCTTC.

The rearrangement joins TRBV29-1 to TRBJ2-1; tentatively, D is TRBD1 or TRBD2 (5 bases each). V was shortened by 7 bases and J by 10 bases, with 20 bases between the two germline ends. Per the germline V gene, CDR1 is SQVTM and CDR2 is ANQGSEA. The CDR3 has 13 residues. This CDR3 is CSARDGFSYEQFF. The CDR3 DNA sequence: TGCAGCGCCCGGGACGGCTTCTCCTACGAGCAGTTCTTC.